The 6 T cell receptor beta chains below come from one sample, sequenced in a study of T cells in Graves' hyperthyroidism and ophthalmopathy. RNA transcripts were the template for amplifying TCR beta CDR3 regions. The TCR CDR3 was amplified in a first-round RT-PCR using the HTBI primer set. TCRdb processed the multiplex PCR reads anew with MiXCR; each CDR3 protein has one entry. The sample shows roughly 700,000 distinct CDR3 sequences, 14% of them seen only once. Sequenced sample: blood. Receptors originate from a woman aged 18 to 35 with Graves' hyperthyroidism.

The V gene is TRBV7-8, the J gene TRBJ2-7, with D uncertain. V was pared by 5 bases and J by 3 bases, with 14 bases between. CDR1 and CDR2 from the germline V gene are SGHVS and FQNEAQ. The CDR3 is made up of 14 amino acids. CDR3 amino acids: CASSPLTLDYEQYF. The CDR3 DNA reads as TGTGCCAGCAGCCCCCTCACCCTGGACTACGAGCAGTACTTC.

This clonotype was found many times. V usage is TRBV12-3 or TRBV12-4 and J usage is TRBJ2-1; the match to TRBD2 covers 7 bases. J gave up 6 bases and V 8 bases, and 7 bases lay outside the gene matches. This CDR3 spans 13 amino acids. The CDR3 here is CASVGGSGNEQFF. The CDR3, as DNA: TGTGCCAGCGTTGGCGGGAGCGGCAATGAGCAGTTCTTC.

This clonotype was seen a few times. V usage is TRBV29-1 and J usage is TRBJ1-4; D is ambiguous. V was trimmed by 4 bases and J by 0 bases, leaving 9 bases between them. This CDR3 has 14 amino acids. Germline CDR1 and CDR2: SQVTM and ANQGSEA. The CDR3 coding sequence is TGCAGCGTTGCCTCAGCCTCAACTAATGAAAAACTGTTTTTT. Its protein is CSVASASTNEKLFF.

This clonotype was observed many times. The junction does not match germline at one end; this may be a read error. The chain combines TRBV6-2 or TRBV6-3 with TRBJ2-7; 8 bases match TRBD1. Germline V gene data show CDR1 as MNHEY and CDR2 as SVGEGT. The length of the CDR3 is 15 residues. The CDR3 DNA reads TGTGCCAGCAGTGACTCCGGGACAGGTATATACGAGCAGTACTTC. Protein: CASSDSGTGIYEQYF.

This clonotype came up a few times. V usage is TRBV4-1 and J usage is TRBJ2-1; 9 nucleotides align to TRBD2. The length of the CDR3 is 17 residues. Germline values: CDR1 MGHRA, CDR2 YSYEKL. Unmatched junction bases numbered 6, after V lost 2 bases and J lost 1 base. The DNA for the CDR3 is TGCGCCAGCAGCCAATCGAGCGGGAGGATATCCTACAATGAGCAGTTCTTC. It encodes CASSQSSGRISYNEQFF.

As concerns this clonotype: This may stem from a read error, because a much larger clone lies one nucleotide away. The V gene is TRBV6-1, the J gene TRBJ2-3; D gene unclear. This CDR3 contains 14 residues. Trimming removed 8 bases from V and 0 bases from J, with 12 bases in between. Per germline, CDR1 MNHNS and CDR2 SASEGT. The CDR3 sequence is CASLGSPSTDTQYF. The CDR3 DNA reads TGTGCCAGCCTGGGCAGCCCCAGCACAGATACGCAGTATTTT.